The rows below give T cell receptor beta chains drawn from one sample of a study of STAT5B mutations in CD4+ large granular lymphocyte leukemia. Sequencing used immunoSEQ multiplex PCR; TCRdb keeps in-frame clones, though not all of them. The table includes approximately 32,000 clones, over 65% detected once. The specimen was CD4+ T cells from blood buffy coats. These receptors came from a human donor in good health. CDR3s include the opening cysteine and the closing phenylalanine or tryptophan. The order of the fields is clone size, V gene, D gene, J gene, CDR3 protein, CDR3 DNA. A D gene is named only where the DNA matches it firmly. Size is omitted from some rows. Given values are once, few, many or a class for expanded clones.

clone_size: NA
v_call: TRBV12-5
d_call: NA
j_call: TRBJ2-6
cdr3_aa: CASRDSNSGANVLTF
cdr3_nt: TGTGCTAGCCGGGACTCTAACTCTGGGGCCAACGTCCTGACTTTC

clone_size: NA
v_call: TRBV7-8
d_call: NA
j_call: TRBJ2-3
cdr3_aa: CASSLLQLTSTDTQYF
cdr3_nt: TGTGCCAGCAGCTTACTACAGTTAACTAGCACAGATACGCAGTATTTT

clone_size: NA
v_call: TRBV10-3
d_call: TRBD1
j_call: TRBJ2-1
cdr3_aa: CAITLGTGREEQFF
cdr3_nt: TGTGCCATCACCCTAGGGACAGGGCGAGAGGAGCAGTTCTTC

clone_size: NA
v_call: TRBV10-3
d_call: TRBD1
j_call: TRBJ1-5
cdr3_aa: CAISDSMGQNNQPQHF
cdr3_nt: TGTGCCATCAGTGATTCAATGGGACAGAACAATCAGCCCCAGCATTTT

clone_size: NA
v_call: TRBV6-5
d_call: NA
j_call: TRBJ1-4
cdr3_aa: CASSLAGSDTEKLFF
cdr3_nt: TGTGCCAGCAGCCTTGCCGGCTCCGACACTGAAAAACTGTTTTTT

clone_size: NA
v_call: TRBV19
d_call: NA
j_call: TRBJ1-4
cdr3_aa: CASSISRWNRQGEKLFF
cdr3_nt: TGTGCCAGTAGTATAAGTAGATGGAACCGGCAGGGGGAAAAACTGTTTTTT

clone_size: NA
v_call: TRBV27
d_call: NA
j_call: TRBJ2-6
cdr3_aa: CASSRTSRGTGANVLTF
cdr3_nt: TGTGCCAGCAGTCGGACTTCTCGCGGGACTGGGGCCAACGTCCTGACTTTC

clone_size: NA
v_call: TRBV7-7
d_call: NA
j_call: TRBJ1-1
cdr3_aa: CASSLRRQLHTEAFF
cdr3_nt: TGTGCCAGCAGCCTAAGACGACAGCTGCACACTGAAGCTTTCTTT

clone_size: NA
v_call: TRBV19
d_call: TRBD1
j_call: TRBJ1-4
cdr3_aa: CASSPQGRGKLFF
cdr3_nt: TGTGCCAGTAGCCCACAGGGGAGGGGAAAACTGTTTTTT

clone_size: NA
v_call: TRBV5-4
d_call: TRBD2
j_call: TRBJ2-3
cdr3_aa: CASSSVGRGGRGDTQYF
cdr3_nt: TGTGCCAGCAGCTCAGTGGGGCGCGGGGGGAGAGGAGATACGCAGTATTTT

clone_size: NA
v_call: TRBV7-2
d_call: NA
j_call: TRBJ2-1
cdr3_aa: CASSLVLAQGTEQFF
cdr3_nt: TGTGCCAGCAGCTTAGTTCTAGCCCAAGGGACTGAGCAGTTCTTC

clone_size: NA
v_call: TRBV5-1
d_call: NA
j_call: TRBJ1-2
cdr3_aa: CASSLTAGINYGYTF
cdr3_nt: TGCGCCAGCAGCTTGACGGCAGGGATTAACTATGGCTACACCTTC

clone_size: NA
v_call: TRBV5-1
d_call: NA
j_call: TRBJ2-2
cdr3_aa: CASILDQSNTGELFF
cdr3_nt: TGCGCCAGCATCCTGGACCAATCGAACACCGGGGAGCTGTTTTTT

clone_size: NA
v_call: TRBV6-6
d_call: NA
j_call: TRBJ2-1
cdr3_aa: CASNSGTVTYNEQFF
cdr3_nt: TGTGCCAGCAACTCCGGGACGGTGACCTACAATGAGCAGTTCTTC

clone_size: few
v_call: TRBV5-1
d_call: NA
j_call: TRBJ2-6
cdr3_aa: CASRTRGGANVLTF
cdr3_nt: TGCGCCAGCAGGACACGGGGTGGGGCCAACGTCCTGACTTTC

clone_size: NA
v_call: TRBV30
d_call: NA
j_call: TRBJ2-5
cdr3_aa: CAWRRGGGQVGETQYF
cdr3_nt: TGTGCCTGGAGGAGAGGAGGGGGCCAGGTTGGAGAGACCCAGTACTTC

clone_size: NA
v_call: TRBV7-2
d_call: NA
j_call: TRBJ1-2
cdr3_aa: CASSYGGGPQYGYTF
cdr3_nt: TGTGCCAGCAGTTACGGAGGTGGGCCTCAGTATGGCTACACCTTC

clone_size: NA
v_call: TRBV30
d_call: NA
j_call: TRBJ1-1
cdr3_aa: CAWSRGKNTEAFF
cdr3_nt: TGTGCCTGGAGTAGGGGAAAGAACACTGAAGCTTTCTTT

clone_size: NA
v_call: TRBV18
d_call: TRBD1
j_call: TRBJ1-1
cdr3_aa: CASSPQGGSTEAFF
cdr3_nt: TGTGCCAGCTCACCTCAGGGGGGGAGCACTGAAGCTTTCTTT

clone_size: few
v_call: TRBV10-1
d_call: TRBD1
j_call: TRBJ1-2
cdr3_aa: CASSDSTGGNGYTF
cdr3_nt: TGCGCCAGCAGTGACTCGACAGGGGGAAATGGCTACACCTTC

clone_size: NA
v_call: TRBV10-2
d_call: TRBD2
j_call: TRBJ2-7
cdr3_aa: CASTSGGTTYEQYF
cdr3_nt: TGCGCCAGCACTAGCGGGGGGACCACCTACGAGCAGTACTTC

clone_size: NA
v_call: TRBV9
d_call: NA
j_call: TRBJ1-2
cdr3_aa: CASSGRPGGSGYGYTF
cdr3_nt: TGTGCCAGCAGCGGACGCCCGGGAGGGAGTGGCTATGGCTACACCTTC